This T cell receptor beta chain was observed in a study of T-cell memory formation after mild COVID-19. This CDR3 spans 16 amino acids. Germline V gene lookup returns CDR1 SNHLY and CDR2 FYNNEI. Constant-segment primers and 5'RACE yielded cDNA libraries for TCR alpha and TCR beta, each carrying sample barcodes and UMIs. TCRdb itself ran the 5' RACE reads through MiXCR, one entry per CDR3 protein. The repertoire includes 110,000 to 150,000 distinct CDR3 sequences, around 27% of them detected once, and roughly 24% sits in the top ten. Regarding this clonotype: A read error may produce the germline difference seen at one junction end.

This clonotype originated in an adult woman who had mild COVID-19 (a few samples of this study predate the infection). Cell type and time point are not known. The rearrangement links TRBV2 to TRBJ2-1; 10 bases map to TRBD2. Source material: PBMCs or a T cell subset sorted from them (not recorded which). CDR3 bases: TGTGCCAGCAGTGCGACGGGTAGCGGGGGGCTGAATGATCAGTTCTTC. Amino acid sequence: CASSATGSGGLNDQFF.